Below, 13 T cell receptor beta chains from the same sample are listed, as sequenced in a study of blood T cell repertoires in COVID-19 (dated by TCRdb to the early 2020s). To prepare the library, the immunoSEQ multiplex PCR assay was applied. Not all clones reach the TCRdb copy of this immuneACCESS table, which keeps in-frame sequences only. Checked studies attribute under half of the gap to unresolved V genes and leave the rest unexplained. Here the sample has about 99,000 clones; 85% to 90% occur a single time. 3.5% of the sample comes from the top ten. The sample was peripheral blood. All receptors come from a human donor in a cohort sampled during active COVID-19.

The chain uses TRBV5-1 and TRBJ2-7; 7 positions agree with TRBD1. Unmatched junction bases numbered 7, after V lost 2 bases and J lost 2 bases. In germline, CDR1 is SGHRS, CDR2 YFSETQ. CDR3 size: 15 residues. CDR3 sequence (DNA): TGCGCCAGCAGCTTTACGAGGGGGCCCCCCTACGAGCAGTACTTC. Translated, it gives CASSFTRGPPYEQYF.

In its sample, this clone was seen many times. This chain links TRBV19 with TRBJ1-1; 10 bases fit TRBD1. The CDR3 loop spans 14 amino acids. Germline V gene data show CDR1 as LNHDA and CDR2 as SQIVND (reference sequence). J was trimmed by 4 bases and V by 7 bases; bases with no gene match: 6. As DNA, the CDR3 is TGTGCCAGTAATCGGGGGACAGGGGTCACTGAAGCTTTCTTT. Its protein product is CASNRGTGVTEAFF.

The V gene is TRBV18, the J gene TRBJ2-5, with D hard to call. The CDR3 consists of 13 residues. CDR1 is KGHSH, CDR2 LQKENI, per germline. V was cut by 5 bases and J by 1 base, with 8 bases left in between. The CDR3 bases are TGTGCCAGCTCAGCAGGTCTCCAAGAGACCCAGTACTTC. It translates to CASSAGLQETQYF.

The chain couples TRBV7-9 to TRBJ2-2; D not resolved. Between the trimmed V and J ends, which lost 7 bases and 0 bases, there was a span of 18 bases. CDR1 and CDR2 from the germline V gene are SEHNR and FQNEAQ (reference sequence). The CDR3 sequence is 17 residues long. The CDR3 loop reads CASTVGLDFANTGELFF. The CDR3 bases are TGTGCCAGCACCGTCGGTCTCGACTTCGCGAACACCGGGGAGCTGTTTTTT. The variable domain in full, completed from reference TRBV7-9 and TRBJ2-2, reads DTGVSQNPRHKITKRGQNVTFRCDPISEHNRLYWYRQTLGQGPEFLTYFQNEAQLEKSRLLSDRFSAERPKGSFSTLEIQRTEQGDSAMYLCASTVGLDFANTGELFFGEGSRLTVL.

The chain employs TRBV3-1 (or the pseudogene TRBV3-2) and TRBJ1-1, with D hard to call. Trimming removed 0 bases from V and 0 bases from J, with 8 bases in between. Germline-derived CDR1 and CDR2 are LGHDT and YNNKEL (reference sequence). This CDR3 is 15 amino acids long. The DNA for the CDR3 is TGTGCCAGCAGCCAAGATTGGCAGATGAACACTGAAGCTTTCTTT. It is translated as CASSQDWQMNTEAFF.

J is TRBJ2-1 and V is TRBV6-5; 8 bases agree with TRBD2. V gave up 4 bases and J gave up 5 bases; unmatched junction bases: 10. Germline CDR1 MNHEY, CDR2 SVGAGI. This CDR3 comprises 16 residues. CDR3 loop: CASSFILGLVNNEQFF. For the CDR3, the DNA is TGTGCCAGCAGTTTTATCCTGGGACTAGTAAACAATGAGCAGTTCTTC.

The chain uses TRBV7-9 and TRBJ2-1, with 9 positions matching TRBD1. Germline CDR1 SEHNR, CDR2 FQNEAQ (reference sequence). V shed 1 base and J 2 bases; nucleotides not matched to a gene: 6. CDR3 size: 17 residues. In DNA, the CDR3 is TGTGCCAGCAGCTTAGGGCTGGGACAGGGAACCTACAATGAGCAGTTCTTC. Residues: CASSLGLGQGTYNEQFF. Variable domain in full (rest from reference TRBV7-9 and TRBJ2-1): DTGVSQNPRHKITKRGQNVTFRCDPISEHNRLYWYRQTLGQGPEFLTYFQNEAQLEKSRLLSDRFSAERPKGSFSTLEIQRTEQGDSAMYLCASSLGLGQGTYNEQFFGPGTRLTVL.

The chain joins TRBV6-2 or TRBV6-3 to TRBJ2-1; 15 bases match TRBD2. V shed 1 base and J 5 bases; nucleotides not matched to a gene: 6. Germline V gives CDR1 MNHEY, CDR2 SVGEGT. This CDR3 has 18 amino acids. The CDR3 loop is CASSYWGLAGGNNNEQFF. The CDR3 DNA sequence: TGTGCCAGCAGTTACTGGGGACTAGCGGGGGGTAATAACAATGAGCAGTTCTTC.

This clone was detected only a few times. This chain connects TRBV19 to TRBJ2-2, with D possibly matching TRBD2 (5 bases). The CDR3 has 14 amino acids. CDR1 and CDR2 from the germline V gene are LNHDA and SQIVND (reference sequence). The ends were cut back, 4 bases at V and 4 bases at J, with 10 bases in the middle. The CDR3 DNA follows: TGTGCCAGTAGTACGGGTGAGGGCACCGGGGAGCTGTTTTTT. Residues: CASSTGEGTGELFF.

Here the CDR3 reads CASSSSGRVDTGELFF. The CDR3 DNA sequence: TGTGCCAGCAGTTCTAGCGGGAGGGTTGACACCGGGGAGCTGTTTTTT. The chain combines TRBV27 with TRBJ2-2, with 12 bases aligning to TRBD2. CDR1 and CDR2 from the germline V gene are MNHEY and SMNVEV (reference sequence). With 4 bases clipped from V and 3 bases from J, the junction kept 3 bases outside the gene matches. The length of the CDR3 is 16 residues.

V is TRBV6-1 and J is TRBJ1-5; D is undetermined. Looked up from germline, CDR1 is MNHNS and CDR2 is SASEGT. The CDR3 consists of 15 residues. Trimming took 2 bases from V and 9 from J, leaving 17 bases between them. The CDR3 DNA is TGTGCCAGCAGTGAAACCGCAGACAAAGGTAGGCCCCAGCATTTT. Protein: CASSETADKGRPQHF.

This clone was found once. V is TRBV7-9 and J is TRBJ1-4; D is unclear. This CDR3 region has 15 residues. The V end was cut by 5 bases, the J end by 3 bases, with 13 bases between. In germline, CDR1 is SEHNR, CDR2 FQNEAQ (reference sequence). In DNA, the CDR3 is TGTGCCAGCAGCCGGGAAAATCTCGCTAATGAAAAACTGTTTTTT. It codes for CASSRENLANEKLFF.

This rearrangement joins TRBV6-1 to TRBJ1-6, with D tentatively TRBD1 (5 bases). The CDR3 has 14 amino acids. CDR1 is MNHNS, CDR2 SASEGT, per germline. Deletions cut 3 bases from V and 10 bases from J, with 13 bases between. CDR3: CASSDPTGDSPLHF. The CDR3 DNA follows: TGTGCCAGCAGTGACCCGACGGGGGACTCACCCCTCCACTTT.